A selection of T cell receptor beta chains follows, all from one sample in a study of blood T cell repertoires in COVID-19. Data came from immunoSEQ multiplex PCR; TCRdb stores just in-frame clones and leaves some out. This sample carries about 100,000 clones, roughly 90% of them seen once, and the ten largest clones take roughly 6%. The sequencing sample was made of peripheral blood. Receptor source: a woman aged 55-70 years with acute or convalescent COVID-19. The CDR3 runs from the conserved cysteine through the conserved F or W. D genes are given only for firm matches. Rows give clone size only sometimes, using once, few, many, or a class for an expanded clone.

clone_size: NA; v_call: TRBV6-6; j_call: TRBJ2-2; d_call: TRBD2; cdr3_nt: TGTGCCAGCAGTTACGAAGCGGGATACACCGGGGAGCTGTTTTTT; cdr3_aa: CASSYEAGYTGELFF
clone_size: NA; v_call: TRBV29-1; j_call: TRBJ2-7; d_call: TRBD2; cdr3_nt: TGCAGCGTTGGGACTAGCGGGAGGTCCTACGAGCAGTACTTC; cdr3_aa: CSVGTSGRSYEQYF
clone_size: NA; v_call: TRBV18; j_call: TRBJ2-1; d_call: NA; cdr3_nt: TGTGCCAGCTCACCGCGGGGCCCTAATGAGCAGTTCTTC; cdr3_aa: CASSPRGPNEQFF
clone_size: once; v_call: TRBV19; j_call: TRBJ1-1; d_call: NA; cdr3_nt: TGTGCCAGTAGTATAGGGCGGCAGAACACTGAAGCTTTCTTT; cdr3_aa: CASSIGRQNTEAFF
clone_size: NA; v_call: TRBV28; j_call: TRBJ2-7; d_call: TRBD2; cdr3_nt: TGTGCCAGCAGTTTATACCCTAGCGGGAGAGGCGAGCAGTACTTC; cdr3_aa: CASSLYPSGRGEQYF
clone_size: NA; v_call: TRBV6-5; j_call: TRBJ2-1; d_call: NA; cdr3_nt: TGTGCCAGCAGACCTGACAGCTCCTACAATGAGCAGTTCTTC; cdr3_aa: CASRPDSSYNEQFF
clone_size: NA; v_call: TRBV7-8; j_call: TRBJ2-1; d_call: TRBD2; cdr3_nt: TGTGCCAGCAGCTTAGCGGGAGGGACCTACAATGAGCAGTTCTTC; cdr3_aa: CASSLAGGTYNEQFF
clone_size: NA; v_call: TRBV10-3; j_call: TRBJ1-1; d_call: NA; cdr3_nt: TGTGCCATCAGTGAGAGTAGAACGAACACTGAAGCTTTCTTT; cdr3_aa: CAISESRTNTEAFF
clone_size: NA; v_call: TRBV29-1; j_call: TRBJ2-1; d_call: NA; cdr3_nt: TGCAGCGTTGCTACCTGGGGGCTGAATGAGCAGTTCTTC; cdr3_aa: CSVATWGLNEQFF
clone_size: few; v_call: TRBV30; j_call: TRBJ2-5; d_call: NA; cdr3_nt: TGTGCCTGGATAAAGGGGAACCAAGAGACCCAGTACTTC; cdr3_aa: CAWIKGNQETQYF
clone_size: NA; v_call: TRBV7-2; j_call: TRBJ1-2; d_call: NA; cdr3_nt: TGTGCCAGCAGCCCCCCAGGGGCAGCCTTCCTCGGCTACACCTTC; cdr3_aa: CASSPPGAAFLGYTF
clone_size: once; v_call: TRBV6-5; j_call: TRBJ1-1; d_call: TRBD1; cdr3_nt: TGTGCCAGCGGATCGGGACAGAGAAAGAACACTGAAGCTTTCTTT; cdr3_aa: CASGSGQRKNTEAFF
clone_size: NA; v_call: TRBV6-2/TRBV6-3; j_call: TRBJ1-2; d_call: NA; cdr3_nt: TGTGCCAGCAGTCCGGGACTCTCAGGAGGTGGCTACACCTTC; cdr3_aa: CASSPGLSGGGYTF
clone_size: NA; v_call: TRBV28; j_call: TRBJ2-1; d_call: TRBD2; cdr3_nt: TGTGCCAGCAGTTCCGGGACTAGCGGGAGAAGGGTGTCAATCTTC; cdr3_aa: CASSSGTSGRRVSIF
clone_size: NA; v_call: TRBV5-1; j_call: TRBJ1-1; d_call: NA; cdr3_nt: TGCGCCAGCAGCACACCCCCGGGGAACACTGAAGCTTTCTTT; cdr3_aa: CASSTPPGNTEAFF
clone_size: once; v_call: TRBV3-1/TRBV3-2; j_call: TRBJ2-7; d_call: TRBD2; cdr3_nt: TGTGCCAGCAGCCAAGGTACTAGCGGGAGGCTGTCCGAGCAGTACTTC; cdr3_aa: CASSQGTSGRLSEQYF
clone_size: NA; v_call: TRBV2; j_call: TRBJ2-1; d_call: TRBD2; cdr3_nt: TGTGCCAGCAGTCTACGGGACTCCGGGGGGGTTGAGCAGTTCTTC; cdr3_aa: CASSLRDSGGVEQFF
clone_size: NA; v_call: TRBV2; j_call: TRBJ1-1; d_call: NA; cdr3_nt: TGTGCCAGCAGTGAAGCAGGGGGAGCGACTGAAGCTTTCTTT; cdr3_aa: CASSEAGGATEAFF
clone_size: NA; v_call: TRBV2; j_call: TRBJ1-1; d_call: NA; cdr3_nt: TGTGCCAGCAGTGGACAGACAGGTGTTTCTTACACTGAAGCTTTCTTT; cdr3_aa: CASSGQTGVSYTEAFF
clone_size: NA; v_call: TRBV5-5; j_call: TRBJ2-3; d_call: TRBD2; cdr3_nt: TGTGCCAGCAGCTTCGGGGGGAGCGGGAGTAGAGATACGCAGTATTTT; cdr3_aa: CASSFGGSGSRDTQYF
clone_size: NA; v_call: TRBV12-3/TRBV12-4; j_call: TRBJ1-2; d_call: NA; cdr3_nt: TGTGCCAGCAGCCCCGACATCTCCTATGGCTACACCTTC; cdr3_aa: CASSPDISYGYTF
clone_size: NA; v_call: TRBV5-1; j_call: TRBJ2-3; d_call: TRBD1; cdr3_nt: TGCGCCAGCAGCCCGGCGGCCAGGGGGGATACGCAGTATTTT; cdr3_aa: CASSPAARGDTQYF
clone_size: once; v_call: TRBV6-5; j_call: TRBJ1-5; d_call: NA; cdr3_nt: TGTGCCAGCAGGCGGGGGGAATTAAGCAATCAGCCCCAGCATTTT; cdr3_aa: CASRRGELSNQPQHF
clone_size: NA; v_call: TRBV28; j_call: TRBJ1-5; d_call: NA; cdr3_nt: TGTGCCAGCACCTGGGGGGGCCGTCAGCCCCAGCATTTT; cdr3_aa: CASTWGGRQPQHF
clone_size: few; v_call: TRBV23-1; j_call: TRBJ1-5; d_call: NA; cdr3_nt: TGCGCCAGCAGCACCACACACAGGAGGGGATATCAGCCCCAGCATTTT; cdr3_aa: CASSTTHRRGYQPQHF